The present T cell receptor (beta chain) was sequenced within a study of blood T cell repertoires in COVID-19. Study at large: From the United States, Italy and Spain came samples of acute and convalescent COVID-19. In each case, the material was cDNA or gDNA derived from T cells, B-cell-depleted T cells, or PBMCs.

Germline CDR1 SEHNR, CDR2 FQNEAQ (reference sequence). V lost 1 base, J lost 5 bases, and 18 bases lay in between. The CDR3 is 16 residues long. The assay was immunoSEQ multiplex PCR, and TCRdb's table has in-frame clones only and misses some. The sample consists of about 210,000 clones, around 80% of them appearing once. The clonotype comes from a man aged 50 to 59 with active or convalescent COVID-19. V and J are TRBV7-9 and TRBJ2-7; D is possibly TRBD2 (5 bases). The sequenced sample was peripheral blood. The chain's CDR3 is CASSLDVVGKRHEQYF. In DNA form, the CDR3 reads TGTGCCAGCAGCTTAGATGTCGTGGGGAAGCGGCACGAGCAGTACTTC.